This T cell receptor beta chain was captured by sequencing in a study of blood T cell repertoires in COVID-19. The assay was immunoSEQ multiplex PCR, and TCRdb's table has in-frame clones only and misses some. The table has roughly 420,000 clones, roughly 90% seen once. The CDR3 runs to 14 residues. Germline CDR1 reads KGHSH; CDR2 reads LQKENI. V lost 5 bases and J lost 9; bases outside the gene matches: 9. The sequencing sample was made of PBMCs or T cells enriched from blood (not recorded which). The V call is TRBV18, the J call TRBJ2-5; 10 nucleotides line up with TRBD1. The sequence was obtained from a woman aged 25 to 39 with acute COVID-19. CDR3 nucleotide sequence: TGTGCCAGCTCAACCGAGACAGGGGGCGAATCCCAGTACTTC. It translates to CASSTETGGESQYF. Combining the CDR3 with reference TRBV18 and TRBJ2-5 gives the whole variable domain NAGVMQNPRHLVRRRGQEARLRCSPMKGHSHVYWYRQLPEEGLKFMVYLQKENIIDESGMPKERFSAEFPKEGPSILRIQQVVRGDSAAYFCASSTETGGESQYFGPGTRLLVL.